These 21 T cell receptor beta chains originate from one sample sequenced in a study of Ad26.COV2.S vaccination and SARS-CoV-2 variants. Specified treatment: around 19 received Ad26.COV2.S at low or high dose, single or two shots; several received placebo; per-sample allocation not given. Collection of samples fell on day 63 after the first vaccine or placebo injection. Clones were sequenced by immunoSEQ multiplex PCR, and TCRdb holds only the in-frame ones, with some missing. There are about 400,000 clones in the sample; about 88% occur only once, and about 1.9% lies in the top ten. This specimen was peripheral blood, taken in a trial of Ad26.COV2.S vaccine versus placebo. These receptors originate from a person between 18 and 59 years old who received the Ad26.COV2.S COVID-19 vaccine or a placebo.

A few counts support this clone. The chain employs TRBV6-2 or TRBV6-3 and TRBJ2-7, with 11 bases lining up with TRBD2. The J segment lost 9 bases and the V segment lost 4 bases, leaving 20 bases of the junction unmatched. Germline V gene sequence: CDR1 MNHEY, CDR2 SVGEGT. CDR3 length: 18 amino acids. CDR3 DNA: TGTGCCAGCAGTTCCCCGAGAACTAGCGGGAGCCCCTTGTCGGGGCAGTACTTC. As protein: CASSSPRTSGSPLSGQYF.

The chain combines TRBV11-2 with TRBJ2-7; 7 bases agree with TRBD1. The ends lost 3 bases at V and 1 base at J; junction bases unmatched: 3. Germline CDR1 is SGHAT and CDR2 is FQNNGV. This CDR3 contains 14 residues. CDR3 coding DNA: TGTGCCAGCAGCTTGGACAGGCTATCCTACGAGCAGTACTTC. Its translation is CASSLDRLSYEQYF.

CDR3 in DNA: TGTGCCAGCAGTGGGGTCGGCAGGGGCTACGAGCAGTACTTC. Translation gives CASSGVGRGYEQYF. The genes are TRBV28 and TRBJ2-7, with a possible D match to TRBD1 (6 bases). Germline assignment: CDR1 MDHEN and CDR2 SYDVKM. Trimming took 5 bases from V and 3 from J, leaving 14 bases between them. The CDR3 loop spans 14 amino acids. The whole variable domain, remainder taken from reference TRBV28 and TRBJ2-7, is DVKVTQSSRYLVKRTGEKVFLECVQDMDHENMFWYRQDPGLGLRLIYFSYDVKMKEKGDIPEGYSVSREKKERFSLILESASTNQTSMYLCASSGVGRGYEQYFGPGTRLTVT.

This rearrangement joins TRBV5-1 to TRBJ1-5, with TRBD1 identical over 8 bases. The junction had 5 bases not matched to a gene; V was cut back by 3 bases and J by 3 bases. CDR3 length: 15 amino acids. Per the germline V gene, CDR1 is SGHRS and CDR2 is YFSETQ. Here the CDR3 reads CASSSGTGTNQPQHF. The CDR3 DNA reads as TGCGCCAGCAGCTCCGGGACAGGCACCAATCAGCCCCAGCATTTT.

This chain joins TRBV6-1 and TRBJ1-5, with 9 nucleotides matching TRBD1. This CDR3 is 17 amino acids long. Germline values: CDR1 MNHNS, CDR2 SASEGT. The junction had 6 bases not matched to a gene; V was cut back by 3 bases and J by 0 bases. CDR3 amino acids: CASSDPGQGYSNQPQHF. CDR3 DNA sequence: TGTGCCAGCAGTGATCCGGGACAGGGTTATAGCAATCAGCCCCAGCATTTT.

This sequence joins TRBV19 and TRBJ1-6, with 7 positions matching TRBD1. Germline V gives CDR1 LNHDA, CDR2 SQIVND (reference sequence). The CDR3 totals 15 residues. Trimming removed 2 bases from V and 7 bases from J; junction bases left unmatched: 5. This CDR3 is CASSINRDSNSPLHF. CDR3 in DNA: TGTGCCAGTAGTATAAATCGGGACAGCAATTCACCCCTCCACTTT.

V gene TRBV3-1 (or the pseudogene TRBV3-2) combines with J gene TRBJ1-1, with D possibly matching TRBD1 (6 bases). CDR1 is LGHDT and CDR2 is YNNKEL in the germline V gene (reference sequence). V dropped 1 base and J dropped 5 bases, with 17 bases sitting between them. This CDR3 is built from 16 residues. The CDR3 DNA reads as TGTGCCAGCAGCCAAGTCTTATTGTGGAGGGGGACTGAAGCTTTCTTT. Translated: CASSQVLLWRGTEAFF.

This clone occurred once. The V and J genes are TRBV30 and TRBJ2-3; 8 nucleotides match TRBD2. V lost 5 bases and J lost 2; bases outside the gene matches: 9. Germline assignment: CDR1 GTSNPN and CDR2 SVGIG (reference sequence). The CDR3 contains 15 residues. The CDR3 sequence is CAWSEGSGATDTQYF. The CDR3 region has the DNA TGTGCCTGGTCCGAGGGTAGCGGGGCCACAGATACGCAGTATTTT.

The chain is built from TRBV6-4 and TRBJ2-2; 9 nucleotides align to TRBD1. V lost 6 bases to trimming and J lost 0 bases; unmatched junction nucleotides: 5. The CDR3 has 16 amino acids. CDR1 is MRHNA, CDR2 SNTAGT, per germline. This chain's CDR3 is CASSRTGGANTGELFF. The DNA for the CDR3 is TGTGCCAGCAGCCGAACAGGGGGCGCGAACACCGGGGAGCTGTTTTTT.

The sample holds a few counts of this clone. The J gene is TRBJ2-7, the V gene TRBV11-2; no clear D gene. Trimming took 3 bases from V and 6 from J, leaving 24 bases between them. Germline V gene data show CDR1 as SGHAT and CDR2 as FQNNGV. The CDR3 totals 17 residues. CDR3 sequence (DNA): TGTGCCAGCAGCTTCAATCCCCCCTTCGGGCGCGCTTCCGAGCAGTACTTC. Amino acid sequence: CASSFNPPFGRASEQYF.

This chain connects TRBV19 to TRBJ2-5; 9 bases agree with TRBD2. The J segment lost 0 bases and the V segment lost 7 bases, leaving 12 bases of the junction unmatched. The germline gives CDR1 LNHDA, CDR2 SQIVND (reference sequence). CDR3 length equals 17 residues. DNA for the CDR3: TGTGCCAGTACGGCGGGGGGGTGGCGGGGAGACCAAGAGACCCAGTACTTC. Residues: CASTAGGWRGDQETQYF.

This rearrangement joins TRBV15 to TRBJ2-3; perhaps TRBD1 as D (6 bases). V was pared by 9 bases and J by 2 bases, with 12 bases between. Looked up from germline, CDR1 is LNHNV and CDR2 is YYDKDF (reference sequence). This CDR3 has 13 amino acids. CDR3 amino acids: CATWGRDTDTQYF. CDR3 sequence (DNA): TGTGCCACTTGGGGGCGCGACACAGATACGCAGTATTTT.

The chain recombines TRBV3-1 (or the pseudogene TRBV3-2) with TRBJ1-1; TRBD1 agrees at 7 bases. The trim removed 4 bases at V and 0 bases at J, leaving 2 bases unmatched. The V gene's germline CDR1 is LGHDT and CDR2 YNNKEL (reference sequence). The CDR3 sequence is 14 residues long. The DNA for the CDR3 is TGTGCCAGCAGCCGGGGACAGATGAACACTGAAGCTTTCTTT. Its translation: CASSRGQMNTEAFF.

The V gene is TRBV7-6, the J gene TRBJ2-3; the D gene could be TRBD1 or TRBD2 (5 bases each). Trimming stripped 1 base from V and 6 bases from J, with 11 bases between. Per the germline V gene, CDR1 is SGHVS and CDR2 is FNYEAQ. This CDR3 region has 14 residues. The CDR3 DNA reads TGTGCCAGCAGCTTAGGGCCCAGGGAGGATACGCAGTATTTT. This sequence encodes CASSLGPREDTQYF.

The J gene is TRBJ2-2, the V gene TRBV4-1; 7 bases fit TRBD2. V lost 2 bases, J lost 4 bases, and 10 bases stayed unmatched. The CDR3 is made up of 17 amino acids. Germline assignment: CDR1 MGHRA and CDR2 YSYEKL. This CDR3 is CASSQNFAGDRTGELFF. The CDR3 bases are TGCGCCAGCAGCCAAAATTTTGCGGGAGATCGCACCGGGGAGCTGTTTTTT.

In its sample, this clone was seen once. The CDR3 nucleotides are TGTGCCAGCAGTTTAGGGACAGGGGGGTCACCCCTCCACTTT. Protein: CASSLGTGGSPLHF. V and J are TRBV2 and TRBJ1-6, with 11 bases that match TRBD1. V was pared by 5 bases and J by 10 bases, with 4 bases of the junction left unmatched. The CDR3 length is 14 residues. Germline V lookup: CDR1 SNHLY, CDR2 FYNNEI.

The gene calls are TRBV9 and TRBJ2-1; no clear D. This CDR3 contains 13 residues. V lost 0 bases, J lost 9 bases, and 10 bases lay in between. Germline V gene data show CDR1 as SGDLS and CDR2 as YYNGEE. Here the CDR3 reads CASSVAWEREQFF. Here the CDR3 DNA reads TGTGCCAGCAGCGTAGCCTGGGAACGTGAGCAGTTCTTC.

This clone was seen only a few times. V and J are TRBV9 and TRBJ2-3; 9 bases are shared with TRBD2. Germline CDR1 reads SGDLS; CDR2 reads YYNGEE. V shed 3 bases and J 8 bases; nucleotides not matched to a gene: 10. The CDR3 runs to 15 residues. CDR3: CASSGLSGSSGTQYF. CDR3 coding DNA: TGTGCCAGCAGCGGTCTTAGCGGGAGTTCCGGTACGCAGTATTTT.

V is TRBV30 and J is TRBJ1-3, with a tentative D call TRBD1 (5 bases). Trimming removed 0 bases at V and 3 bases at J, with 15 bases between. The CDR3 covers 16 residues. The V gene's germline CDR1 is GTSNPN and CDR2 SVGIG (reference sequence). This CDR3 reads CAWSVQALLSGNTIYF. CDR3 bases: TGTGCCTGGAGTGTACAGGCCCTGCTGAGTGGAAACACCATATATTTT. The variable domain in full, with the rest retrieved from reference TRBV30 and TRBJ1-3, is SQTIHQWPATLVQPVGSPLSLECTVEGTSNPNLYWYRQAAGRGLQLLFYSVGIGQISSEVPQNLSASRPQDRQFILSSKKLLLSDSGFYLCAWSVQALLSGNTIYFGEGSWLTVV.

The chain carries TRBV5-3 and TRBJ2-7; D may correspond to TRBD1 or TRBD2 (5 bases each). TRBV5-3 has ORF status, its function being uncertain. There are 12 residues in the CDR3. Trimming shortened V by 0 bases and J by 4 bases, and 5 bases separated the two germline ends. For the CDR3, the DNA is TGTGCCAGAAGCTTGGGGGGGTACGAGCAGTACTTC. It translates to CARSLGGYEQYF.

V gene TRBV24-1 combines with J gene TRBJ2-1; TRBD2 matches at 10 bases. The CDR3 is made up of 18 amino acids. Germline V gene data show CDR1 as KGHDR and CDR2 as SFDVKD. Trimming cost V 2 bases and J 1 base; bases outside gene matches: 7. Here the CDR3 DNA reads TGTGCCACCAGTGATTCGAGCGGGAGGGCTAGATCCTACAATGAGCAGTTCTTC. Residues: CATSDSSGRARSYNEQFF.